This is a list of T cell receptor beta chains from one sample in a study of neurological immune-mediated disorders. TCRdb passed the 5' RACE reads through MiXCR, listing each CDR3 protein once. Of 67,000 or so distinct CDR3 sequences detected, roughly 13% appear once; the ten largest clones hold roughly 4.5%. Specimen: PBMCs. The receptors were gathered from a female donor with HTLV-1-associated myelopathy (HAM/TSP). Both conserved end residues are part of each CDR3. D genes are given only for firm matches. Some rows have no size entry. The others give once, few or many, or a class for an expanded clone.

cdr3_aa | cdr3_nt | clone_size | d_call | j_call | v_call | cdr3_length
CASSQPSSGNTIYF | TGTGCCAGCAGCCAGCCTTCCTCTGGAAACACCATATATTTT | many | . | TRBJ1-3 | TRBV3-1 | 14
CASSAGWGQGRNTGELFF | TGTGCCAGCAGTGCTGGCTGGGGACAGGGGAGGAACACCGGGGAGCTGTTTTTT | . | TRBD1 | TRBJ2-2 | TRBV7-9 | 18
CASSFSPPIYEQYF | TGTGCCAGCAGCTTCAGTCCTCCAATCTACGAGCAGTACTTC | many | . | TRBJ2-7 | TRBV7-9 | 14
CASSYLGQGGYNEQFF | TGTGCCAGCAGTTACCTCGGGCAGGGCGGCTACAATGAGCAGTTCTTC | many | . | TRBJ2-1 | TRBV6-2/TRBV6-3 | 16
CASSLPPGASAQYF | TGTGCCAGCAGTTTACCTCCAGGGGCCTCGGCCCAGTACTTC | many | . | TRBJ2-5 | TRBV28 | 14
CAISESGVSPYGYTF | TGTGCCATCAGTGAGTCAGGGGTATCCCCCTATGGCTACACCTTC | many | . | TRBJ1-2 | TRBV10-3 | 15
CASSLKIPSEGSQYRQFF | TGTGCCAGCAGTTTAAAGATCCCCTCCGAGGGATCTCAGTATCGGCAGTTCTTC | many | . | TRBJ2-1 | TRBV27 | 18
CASSLVAGQGAGELFF | TGCGCCAGCAGCTTGGTGGCGGGACAGGGGGCCGGGGAGCTGTTTTTT | many | TRBD1 | TRBJ2-2 | TRBV5-1 | 16
CASSSMGSGANVLTF | TGTGCCAGCAGTAGTATGGGTTCTGGGGCCAACGTCCTGACTTTC | many | . | TRBJ2-6 | TRBV27 | 15
CSVAVHSYEQYF | TGCAGCGTTGCGGTCCACTCCTACGAGCAGTACTTC | many | . | TRBJ2-7 | TRBV29-1 | 12
CASSEILTGLRNEQFF | TGTGCCAGCAGTGAAATTTTGACAGGGCTTAGGAATGAGCAGTTCTTC | many | TRBD1 | TRBJ2-1 | TRBV2 | 16
CASSLTSGALTDTQYF | TGCGCCAGCAGCCTTACTAGCGGAGCACTCACAGATACGCAGTATTTT | many | TRBD2 | TRBJ2-3 | TRBV5-1 | 16
CASSPPREKDEQFF | TGTGCCAGCTCACCACCGAGAGAGAAGGATGAGCAGTTCTTC | many | . | TRBJ2-1 | TRBV18 | 14
CASSDAEGQYTEAFF | TGCGCCAGCAGCGATGCCGAGGGTCAGTACACTGAAGCTTTCTTT | medium-sized | . | TRBJ1-1 | TRBV5-1 | 15
CASSLNLPGQGGSYEQYF | TGCGCCAGCAGCTTGAACTTACCGGGACAGGGGGGATCCTACGAGCAGTACTTC | . | TRBD1 | TRBJ2-7 | TRBV5-1 | 18
CSARRRDTEAFF | TGCAGTGCTAGAAGAAGGGACACTGAAGCTTTCTTT | many | . | TRBJ1-1 | TRBV20-1 | 12
CASSLETLADTQYF | TGTGCCAGCAGCTTGGAAACCCTCGCAGATACGCAGTATTTT | many | . | TRBJ2-3 | TRBV5-6 | 14
CSVKSSGARGTQYF | TGCAGCGTCAAGAGCAGCGGGGCGAGGGGTACGCAGTATTTT | many | TRBD2 | TRBJ2-3 | TRBV20-1 | 14
CASNSGFEKLFF | TGTGCCAGCAACTCGGGATTTGAAAAACTGTTTTTT | . | . | TRBJ1-4 | TRBV2 | 12
CASSLGPGRAYEQYF | TGTGCCAGCAGCTTGGGTCCGGGAAGGGCCTACGAGCAGTACTTC | many | . | TRBJ2-7 | TRBV5-6 | 15
CASSAEIQETQYF | TGTGCCAGCAGCGCGGAGATCCAAGAGACCCAGTACTTC | many | . | TRBJ2-5 | TRBV7-9 | 13
CASNPSGGPSTGELFF | TGTGCCAGCAACCCAAGCGGGGGGCCATCGACCGGGGAGCTGTTTTTT | . | TRBD2 | TRBJ2-2 | TRBV7-3 | 16
CASSTGQGTYEQYF | TGTGCCAGCAGTACTGGACAGGGGACTTACGAGCAGTACTTC | . | TRBD1 | TRBJ2-7 | TRBV2 | 14
CSATTGAGSPLHF | TGCAGTGCTACGACAGGGGCGGGTTCACCCCTCCACTTT | many | TRBD1 | TRBJ1-6 | TRBV20-1 | 13
CASSPTGFYEQYF | TGTGCCAGCAGTCCGACGGGATTCTACGAGCAGTACTTC | many | . | TRBJ2-7 | TRBV27 | 13
CASSQVQLAGETQYF | TGTGCCAGCAGCCAAGTTCAACTAGCGGGGGAGACCCAGTACTTC | many | TRBD2 | TRBJ2-5 | TRBV4-2 | 15